The T cell receptor (beta chain) described here comes from a study of T cells after posttransplantation cyclophosphamide. Points from the study as a whole: TRB clonality was highly associated with recipient CMV seropositivity and reactivation. Donor-recipient repertoire similarity was low at 1-2 months, rising over year one.

Clones were sequenced by immunoSEQ multiplex PCR, and TCRdb holds only the in-frame ones, with some missing. The sample holds approximately 21,000 clones, approximately 83% seen once. Turning to this clone: Its target is unknown.

The V gene lost 9 bases and the J gene lost 2 bases, with 13 bases spanning the gap. The length of the CDR3 is 13 residues. Germline V gene sequence: CDR1 MNHNY, CDR2 SVGAGI (reference sequence). Sampled 1 year posttransplant, controls received myeloablative marrow transplants, methotrexate and a calcineurin inhibitor. This TCR came from a female patient aged 30 to 40 who received an allogeneic stem cell transplant from an unrelated donor, was CMV-positive, and had acute and chronic GVHD. Some T cells may arise from the graft donor. Material: PBMCs, obtained 362 days after allogeneic stem cell transplant with calcineurin inhibitor and methotrexate. V is TRBV6-6 and J is TRBJ1-1; D is ambiguous. CDR3 amino acids: CASTITVNTEAFF. CDR3 coding DNA: TGTGCCAGTACGATTACAGTTAACACTGAAGCTTTCTTT.